Listed below are T cell receptor beta chains from one sample, sequenced in a study of cytomegalovirus exposure and HLA in healthy donors. The method was immunoSEQ multiplex PCR; TCRdb's version includes in-frame clones alone and lacks a portion of them. The sample holds some 150,000 clones, 71% seen once. Input material: PBMCs. The receptors here all came from a woman aged 25 to 39 in good health and CMV-seronegative. The CDR3 runs from the conserved cysteine through the conserved F or W. A D gene is named only where the DNA matches it firmly.

CDR3aa | v_gene | d_gene | len
CASGRGPEKLFF | TRBV2 | NA | 12
CASSRASATDTQYF | TRBV4-1 | NA | 14
CASSLAGLGYEQYF | TRBV5-6 | NA | 14
CASSHPPRWGLIQFF | TRBV14 | NA | 15
CASSEETGEFYNEQFF | TRBV25-1 | TRBD1 | 16
CASSAGTGYYGYTF | TRBV9 | TRBD1 | 14
CAISERQGSGAYEQYF | TRBV10-3 | TRBD1 | 16
CASSPPGLKAQYF | TRBV6-5 | TRBD2 | 13
CASSLTEDRVSGNTIYF | TRBV4-3 | TRBD1 | 17
CASSERGSLKGPQHF | TRBV6-1 | NA | 15
CASSVGDTGWLETQYF | TRBV6-1 | NA | 16
CASSLVRPPGQYF | TRBV28 | NA | 13
CATIIGGGQFF | TRBV11-2 | TRBD2 | 11
CASSLGGGPEEQYF | TRBV6-5 | NA | 14
CASSLEGVPGNTIYF | TRBV5-1 | NA | 15
CASTFRGSGELFF | TRBV7-2 | NA | 13
CASSLLGSVETQYF | TRBV5-6 | NA | 14
CASQTGGTTDTQYF | TRBV28 | TRBD1 | 14
CASSQEPQGRSYEQFF | TRBV4-2 | NA | 16
CASSTSSGSYEQYF | TRBV5-4 | TRBD2 | 14
CAWTWQGIYNEQFF | TRBV30 | NA | 14
CASTYGASGTYEQYF | TRBV19 | TRBD2 | 15
CASSNTGGAYNEQFF | TRBV4-3 | TRBD2 | 15
CASSVDQGRGGYTF | TRBV9 | NA | 14
CAWSVPPIDGYTF | TRBV30 | NA | 13
CASSLGSSGHSYEQYF | TRBV5-1 | TRBD2 | 16
CASEQGTLYNSPLHF | TRBV28 | TRBD1 | 15
CATSNSYNEQFF | TRBV28 | NA | 12